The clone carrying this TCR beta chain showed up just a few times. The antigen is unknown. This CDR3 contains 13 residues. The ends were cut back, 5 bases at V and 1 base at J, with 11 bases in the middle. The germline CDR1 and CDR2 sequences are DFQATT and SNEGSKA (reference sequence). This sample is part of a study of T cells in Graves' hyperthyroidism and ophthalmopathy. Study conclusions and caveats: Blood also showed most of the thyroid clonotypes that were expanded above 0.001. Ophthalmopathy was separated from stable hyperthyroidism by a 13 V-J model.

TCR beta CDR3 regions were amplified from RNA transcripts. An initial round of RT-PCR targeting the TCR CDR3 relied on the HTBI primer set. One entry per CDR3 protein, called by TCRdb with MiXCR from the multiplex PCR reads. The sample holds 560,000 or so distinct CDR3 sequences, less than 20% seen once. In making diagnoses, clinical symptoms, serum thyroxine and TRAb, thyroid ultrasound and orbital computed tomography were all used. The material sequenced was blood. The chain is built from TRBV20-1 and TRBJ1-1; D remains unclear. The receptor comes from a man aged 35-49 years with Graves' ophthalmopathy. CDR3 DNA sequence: TGCAGTGCTCTCGGCCTCCCGAACACTGAAGCTTTCTTT. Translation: CSALGLPNTEAFF.